Below, 12 T cell receptor beta chains from the same sample are listed, as sequenced in a study of blood T cell repertoires in COVID-19. The assay was immunoSEQ multiplex PCR, and TCRdb's table has in-frame clones only and misses some. The table lists tens of thousands of clones, 81% of them singletons, with less than 6% in the top ten. Sequences were obtained from peripheral blood. These receptors originate from a man at least 80 years old with COVID-19, enrolled during active disease.

This chain links TRBV9 with TRBJ2-2; 12 positions agree with TRBD2. The CDR3 length is 15 residues. The germline V gene encodes CDR1 SGDLS and CDR2 YYNGEE. J lost 8 bases, V lost 3 bases, and 5 bases had no gene match. The DNA of the CDR3 is TGTGCCAGCAGCGACAGGACTAGCGGGAAGGGGGAGCTGTTTTTT. As protein: CASSDRTSGKGELFF. Looking up the rest from reference TRBV9 and TRBJ2-2 gives the full variable domain: DSGVTQTPKHLITATGQRVTLRCSPRSGDLSVYWYQQSLDQGLQFLIQYYNGEERAKGNILERFSAQQFPDLHSELNLSSLELGDSALYFCASSDRTSGKGELFFGEGSRLTVL.

This clone came up once. This rearrangement joins TRBV28 to TRBJ1-5, with a weak D call TRBD1 (5 bases). Between the trimmed V and J ends, which lost 3 bases and 6 bases, there was a span of 21 bases. Germline CDR1 reads MDHEN; CDR2 reads SYDVKM. There are 17 residues in the CDR3. This CDR3 reads CASSFGLRRGASQPQHF. As DNA, the CDR3 is TGTGCCAGCAGTTTTGGGTTGCGGCGGGGCGCGAGTCAGCCCCAGCATTTT.

The CDR3 nucleotides are TGTGCCAGCAGCTTGACCCAGGGTTGGGAGACCCAGTACTTC. Amino acids: CASSLTQGWETQYF. V usage is TRBV5-4 and J usage is TRBJ2-5, with a tentative D call TRBD1 (5 bases). Germline V gene data show CDR1 as SGHNT and CDR2 as YYREEE (reference sequence). Trimming shortened V by 1 base and J by 5 bases, and 12 bases separated the two germline ends. This CDR3 comprises 14 residues.

This clone was observed once. The V gene is TRBV28, the J gene TRBJ2-1; 8 nucleotides agree with TRBD1. J gave up 4 bases and V 2 bases, and 1 base lay outside the gene matches. The CDR3 covers 14 residues. Germline lookup yields CDR1 MDHEN and CDR2 SYDVKM. Here the CDR3 reads CASSLQGAYNEQFF. CDR3 in DNA: TGTGCCAGCAGTTTACAGGGGGCGTACAATGAGCAGTTCTTC.

The rearrangement links TRBV11-3 to TRBJ2-5; 7 bases are a match to TRBD2. V lost 1 base, J lost 1 base, and 3 bases stayed unmatched. Germline V CDR1 and CDR2: SGHNT, YENEEA. The CDR3 sequence is 15 residues long. The chain's CDR3 is CASSLGGRAQETQYF. CDR3 in DNA: TGTGCCAGCAGCTTAGGGGGGAGGGCCCAAGAGACCCAGTACTTC.

Regarding this clone: At one of its ends the junction is not consistent with the germline gene, which may arise from a read error. The genes are TRBV6-1 and TRBJ1-6, with TRBD1 identical over 8 bases. Germline CDR1 MNHNS, CDR2 SASEGT. This CDR3 has 15 amino acids. This CDR3 is CASREGQGRGSPLHF. The CDR3 DNA reads TGTGCCAGCAGAGAAGGACAGGGTCGAGGATCACCCCTCCACTTT.

The rearrangement links TRBV29-1 to TRBJ2-2; D is uncertain. The V gene lost 5 bases and the J gene lost 2 bases, with 12 bases spanning the gap. The length of the CDR3 is 14 residues. Germline V CDR1 and CDR2: SQVTM, ANQGSEA. The CDR3 DNA sequence: TGCAGCGTTCTGGCGCAGGTCAACACCGGGGAGCTGTTTTTT. Amino acid sequence: CSVLAQVNTGELFF.

The chain employs TRBV6-1 and TRBJ2-7; D may be TRBD1 (6 bases). The germline V gene has CDR1 MNHNS and CDR2 SASEGT. CDR3 size: 14 residues. V lost 1 base and J lost 2, with 9 bases in between. The CDR3 loop is CASSEVRTAYEQYF. As DNA, the CDR3 is TGTGCCAGCAGTGAAGTTCGGACAGCCTACGAGCAGTACTTC.

This clone was observed a handful of times. This rearrangement joins TRBV5-1 to TRBJ2-5; 10 bases are shared with TRBD2. V dropped 4 bases and J dropped 2; count of bases not matched to a gene: 8. The CDR3 consists of 16 residues. Germline assignment: CDR1 SGHRS and CDR2 YFSETQ. The DNA of the CDR3 is TGCGCCAGCAGCCCCCTCCCTAGCGGGGGACAAGAGACCCAGTACTTC. This translates into CASSPLPSGGQETQYF.

This clone came up a few times. The genes are TRBV15 and TRBJ2-7; D not resolved. CDR1 LNHNV and CDR2 YYDKDF come from the germline V gene (reference sequence). This CDR3 has 12 residues. V dropped 0 bases and J dropped 9 bases, with 9 bases sitting between them. The CDR3 nucleotides read TGTGCCACCAGCAGAGATAATGCGAGGCAGTACTTC. Its protein is CATSRDNARQYF.

The chain is built from TRBV14 and TRBJ2-2, with 9 bases aligning to TRBD1. Germline trimming cut 5 bases from V and 3 bases from J; bases unmatched to any gene: 7. Germline V CDR1 and CDR2: SGHDN, FVKESK. CDR3 length: 16 amino acids. CDR3 DNA: TGTGCCAGCAGCGGACCGGACAGGGGAGACACCGGGGAGCTGTTTTTT. Protein: CASSGPDRGDTGELFF. Using reference TRBV14 and TRBJ2-2 for the parts outside the CDR3, the full variable domain is EAGVTQFPSHSVIEKGQTVTLRCDPISGHDNLYWYRRVMGKEIKFLLHFVKESKQDESGMPNNRFLAERTGGTYSTLKVQPAELEDSGVYFCASSGPDRGDTGELFFGEGSRLTVL.

The rearrangement links TRBV7-6 to TRBJ1-1; a possible D gene is TRBD1 (6 bases). The CDR3 consists of 14 residues. Germline loops: CDR1 SGHVS, CDR2 FNYEAQ. CDR3 protein: CGSQGRDKDTEAFF. CDR3 DNA sequence: TGTGGTAGTCAGGGGCGAGATAAAGACACTGAAGCTTTCTTT.